The 15 T cell receptor beta chains below were found in one sample sequenced in a study of T cells in Graves' hyperthyroidism and ophthalmopathy. Template material for amplifying TCR beta CDR3 regions consisted of RNA transcripts. Initially, a first-round RT-PCR of the TCR CDR3 employed the HTBI primer set. TCRdb recomputed calls from the multiplex PCR reads with MiXCR, one row per CDR3 protein. The sample holds over 300,000 distinct CDR3 sequences, 11% to 15% seen once. Sample: blood. These receptors all come from a woman aged 60-75 years with Graves' hyperthyroidism.

This clonotype was counted a few times. The chain recombines TRBV20-1 with TRBJ1-2; D possibly corresponds to TRBD1 (5 bases). Trimming cost V 0 bases and J 3 bases, with 11 bases left between them. CDR1 and CDR2 from the germline V gene are DFQATT and SNEGSKA (reference sequence). This CDR3 is built from 14 residues. CDR3 in DNA: TGCAGTGCTAGAGATTGGGGGGGGGACTATGGCTACACCTTC. This gives the protein CSARDWGGDYGYTF.

This clonotype was seen repeatedly, ten times or more. The chain joins TRBV27 to TRBJ2-2; D possibly corresponds to TRBD2 (5 bases). Germline values: CDR1 MNHEY, CDR2 SMNVEV (reference sequence). The V and J ends lost 3 bases and 7 bases respectively, with 12 bases between them. CDR3 length: 14 amino acids. CDR3 region: CASSFGSAFGELFF. The CDR3 region has the DNA TGTGCCAGCAGTTTTGGTAGCGCCTTCGGGGAGCTGTTTTTT.

This clonotype has at least ten counts. The J gene is TRBJ2-5, the V gene TRBV7-9; no reliable D call. The CDR3 is 13 amino acids. Germline V gene sequence: CDR1 SEHNR, CDR2 FQNEAQ (reference sequence). V lost 5 bases and J 5 bases, leaving 12 bases between the germline ends. Here the CDR3 reads CASSTSQKETQYF. CDR3 DNA: TGTGCCAGCAGCACATCACAAAAGGAGACCCAGTACTTC.

This clonotype was seen repeatedly, ten times or more. The gene calls are TRBV11-1 and TRBJ2-7, with a tentative D call TRBD1 (6 bases). The V gene lost 1 base and the J gene lost 3 bases, with 13 bases spanning the gap. This CDR3 is built from 15 residues. Germline V gives CDR1 SGHAT, CDR2 FQDESV (reference sequence). Here the CDR3 DNA reads TGTGCCAGCAGCTTAGATGGACAGTTTAACTACGAGCAGTACTTC. Translation: CASSLDGQFNYEQYF.

This clonotype was observed a handful of times. The gene calls are TRBV6-1 and TRBJ1-2; 8 bases fit TRBD1. The CDR3 length is 13 residues. V shed 5 bases, J shed 9 bases, and the junction held 8 bases outside the gene matches. Germline V CDR1 and CDR2: MNHNS, SASEGT. CDR3 in DNA: TGTGCCAGCAGTTATACAGGGGGAGCGAGCTACACCTTC. Amino acids: CASSYTGGASYTF.

This clonotype was seen a handful of times. The chain couples TRBV20-1 to TRBJ2-3; TRBD2 matches at 15 bases. Trimming took 5 bases from V and 6 from J; bases not matched to a gene: 6. CDR3 size: 15 residues. Germline loops: CDR1 DFQATT, CDR2 SNEGSKA (reference sequence). CDR3 protein: CSAGLAGGPSDTQYF. The DNA for the CDR3 is TGCAGTGCTGGACTAGCGGGAGGGCCATCGGATACGCAGTATTTT.

This clonotype was seen repeatedly, ten times or more. The chain employs TRBV5-8 and TRBJ1-1; no definite D call. The CDR3 is made up of 16 amino acids. Trimming took off 3 bases at V and 0 bases at J, with 15 bases between the two ends. Per the germline V gene, CDR1 is SGHTS and CDR2 is YDEGEE. The chain's CDR3 is CASSWAVGRMNTEAFF. The DNA for the CDR3 is TGTGCCAGCAGCTGGGCCGTTGGCAGGATGAACACTGAAGCTTTCTTT.

The table lists this clonotype with a few counts. The chain recombines TRBV27 with TRBJ2-4; TRBD1 is a possible D gene (5 bases). This CDR3 region has 17 residues. Germline assignment: CDR1 MNHEY and CDR2 SMNVEV (reference sequence). V was cut by 6 bases and J by 4 bases, with 22 bases left in between. CDR3 DNA sequence: TGTGCCAGCAGCAAAGGTTGGGGCAGTACGGCAAAAAACATTCAGTACTTC. Protein sequence: CASSKGWGSTAKNIQYF.

This clonotype was picked up many times. The chain couples TRBV12-3 or TRBV12-4 to TRBJ2-7, with 9 bases that match TRBD2. The CDR3 has 14 amino acids. V trimming: 6 bases; J trimming: 3 bases; junction bases outside the gene matches: 6. The CDR3 nucleotides read TGTGCCAGCAGGAAACTAGCGGGTAACTACGAGCAGTACTTC. This codes for CASRKLAGNYEQYF.

This clonotype was picked up many times. The J gene is TRBJ2-2, the V gene TRBV30; 9 bases fit TRBD1. Germline CDR1 GTSNPN, CDR2 SVGIG (reference sequence). V trimming: 3 bases; J trimming: 4 bases; junction bases outside the gene matches: 6. The CDR3 length is 15 residues. CDR3 nucleotide sequence: TGTGCCTGGAGAAAACAGGGGGCTGGCACCGGGGAGCTGTTTTTT. This translates into CAWRKQGAGTGELFF. Using reference TRBV30 and TRBJ2-2 for the parts outside the CDR3, the full variable domain is SQTIHQWPATLVQPVGSPLSLECTVEGTSNPNLYWYRQAAGRGLQLLFYSVGIGQISSEVPQNLSASRPQDRQFILSSKKLLLSDSGFYLCAWRKQGAGTGELFFGEGSRLTVL.

V gene TRBV6-1 combines with J gene TRBJ2-1, with 12 nucleotides matching TRBD2. CDR3 length equals 19 residues. The V and J ends lost 1 base and 8 bases, in that order; junction bases with no gene match: 15. Germline lookup yields CDR1 MNHNS and CDR2 SASEGT. For the CDR3, the DNA is TGTGCCAGCAGTGAAGTAGGGGGGCTAGCGGGAGGGCCAGGGGATGAGCAGTTCTTC. Its translation is CASSEVGGLAGGPGDEQFF.

This clonotype was counted many times. This chain links TRBV12-3 or TRBV12-4 with TRBJ1-5; D gene ambiguous. The CDR3 covers 15 residues. V gave up 3 bases and J gave up 4 bases, with 13 bases separating them. CDR3 amino acids: CASSFTATSNQPQHF. The CDR3 coding sequence is TGTGCCAGCAGTTTCACGGCGACGTCTAATCAGCCCCAGCATTTT.

This clonotype was observed many times. The chain employs TRBV6-2 or TRBV6-3 and TRBJ2-7; a possible D gene is TRBD2 (5 bases). Germline CDR1 MNHEY, CDR2 SVGEGT. V was pared by 6 bases and J by 4 bases, with 7 bases between. CDR3 length equals 11 residues. CDR3 loop: CASRTRYEQYF. In DNA, the CDR3 is TGTGCCAGCAGAACTAGGTACGAGCAGTACTTC.

This clonotype has more than one count but fewer than ten. This chain connects TRBV27 to TRBJ2-1, with 12 bases identical to TRBD2. The junction had 13 bases not matched to a gene; V was cut back by 7 bases and J by 6 bases. The CDR3 contains 17 residues. CDR1 and CDR2 from the germline V gene are MNHEY and SMNVEV (reference sequence). The CDR3: CASTTLLLAGGVNEQFF. The CDR3 DNA sequence: TGTGCCAGCACTACATTGTTACTAGCGGGAGGTGTCAATGAGCAGTTCTTC.

This clonotype was counted at least ten times. The gene calls are TRBV18 and TRBJ2-7; 11 bases map to TRBD2. The CDR3 runs to 16 residues. After removal of 3 bases from V and 2 bases from J, the junction contained 6 bases not matched to a gene. CDR1 is KGHSH, CDR2 LQKENI, per germline. The CDR3 bases are TGTGCCAGCTCACCCCCTACTAGCGGGGGAACCTACGAGCAGTACTTC. Amino acids: CASSPPTSGGTYEQYF.